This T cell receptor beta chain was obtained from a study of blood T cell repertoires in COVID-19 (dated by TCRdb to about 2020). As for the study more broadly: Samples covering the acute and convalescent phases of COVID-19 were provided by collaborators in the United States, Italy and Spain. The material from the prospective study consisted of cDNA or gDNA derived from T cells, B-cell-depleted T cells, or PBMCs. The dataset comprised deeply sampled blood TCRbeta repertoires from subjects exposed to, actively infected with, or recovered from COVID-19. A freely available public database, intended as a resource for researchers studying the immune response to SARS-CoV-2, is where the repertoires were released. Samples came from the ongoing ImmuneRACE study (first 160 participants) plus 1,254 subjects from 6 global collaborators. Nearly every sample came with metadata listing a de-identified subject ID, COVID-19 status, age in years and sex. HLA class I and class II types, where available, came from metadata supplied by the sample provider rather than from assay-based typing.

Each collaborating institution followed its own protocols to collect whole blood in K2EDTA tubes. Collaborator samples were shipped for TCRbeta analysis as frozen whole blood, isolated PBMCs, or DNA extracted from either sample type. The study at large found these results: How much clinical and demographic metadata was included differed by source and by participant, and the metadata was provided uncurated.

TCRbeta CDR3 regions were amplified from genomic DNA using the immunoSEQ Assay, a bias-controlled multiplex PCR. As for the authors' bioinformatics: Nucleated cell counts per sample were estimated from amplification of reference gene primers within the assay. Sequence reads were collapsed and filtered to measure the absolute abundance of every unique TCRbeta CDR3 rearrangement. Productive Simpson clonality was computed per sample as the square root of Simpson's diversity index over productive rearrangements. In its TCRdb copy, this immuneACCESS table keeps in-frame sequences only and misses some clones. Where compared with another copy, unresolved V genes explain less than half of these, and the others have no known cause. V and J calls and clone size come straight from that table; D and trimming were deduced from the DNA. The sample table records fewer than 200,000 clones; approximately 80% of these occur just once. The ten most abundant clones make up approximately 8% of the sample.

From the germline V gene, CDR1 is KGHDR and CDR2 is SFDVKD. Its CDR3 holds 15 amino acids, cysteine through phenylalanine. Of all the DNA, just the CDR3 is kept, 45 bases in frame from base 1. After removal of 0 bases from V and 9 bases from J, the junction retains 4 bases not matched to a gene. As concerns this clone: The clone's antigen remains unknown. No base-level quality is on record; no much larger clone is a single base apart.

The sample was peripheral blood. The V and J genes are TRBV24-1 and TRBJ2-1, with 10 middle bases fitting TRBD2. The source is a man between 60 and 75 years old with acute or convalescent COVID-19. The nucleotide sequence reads TGTGCCACCAGTGATTTGGGAGCGGGGGGGGGTGAGCAGTTCTTC. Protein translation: CATSDLGAGGGEQFF.